This T cell receptor beta chain was sequenced during a study of T cell changes during pregnancy in multiple sclerosis. TCRdb's table, derived via immunoSEQ multiplex PCR, lists solely in-frame clones and lacks some. The data hold tens of thousands of clones, with approximately 90% observed a single time. Germline loops: CDR1 SGHVS, CDR2 FNYEAQ. The CDR3 is made up of 16 amino acids. Trimming cost V 2 bases and J 1 base, with 14 bases left between them. The chain combines TRBV7-6 with TRBJ1-1; D possibly corresponds to TRBD1 (5 bases). The receptor comes from a female donor in good health, enrolled as a control in a pregnancy study. This specimen was peripheral blood, taken in the third trimester of pregnancy. The CDR3 is CASSLSGGDSNTEAFF. CDR3 DNA: TGTGCCAGCAGCTTATCCGGGGGTGATTCGAACACTGAAGCTTTCTTT.